This entry lists 18 T cell receptor beta chains sequenced from one sample in a study of neurological immune-mediated disorders. TCRdb fed the 5' RACE reads into MiXCR, producing one record per CDR3 protein. The data hold tens of thousands of distinct CDR3 sequences, with about 2.5% observed a single time. Sequencing used PBMCs. Receptors were obtained from a woman in her thirties with multiple sclerosis.

This clonotype occurred many times. CDR3 bases: TGCGCCAGCAGCTTGCCGGTCGAGGGAACCGGGGAGCTGTTTTTT. Encoded protein: CASSLPVEGTGELFF. The chain combines TRBV5-1 with TRBJ2-2; the D gene is possibly TRBD2 (5 bases). The V gene lost 1 base and the J gene lost 5 bases, with 12 bases spanning the gap. The CDR3 has 15 residues. From germline, CDR1 is SGHRS and CDR2 YFSETQ.

Here the CDR3 DNA reads TGTGCCAGCAGTCCCGGCTGGCCGGACGCCCAGTATTTT. This encodes CASSPGWPDAQYF. The chain employs TRBV12-3 or TRBV12-4 and TRBJ2-3, with D unclear. Trimming took off 5 bases at V and 12 bases at J, with 18 bases between the two ends. This CDR3 has 13 amino acids.

This clonotype showed up many times. This chain links TRBV12-3 or TRBV12-4 with TRBJ2-7; D gene ambiguous. The CDR3 contains 12 residues. Trimming removed 2 bases from V and 4 bases from J, with 6 bases in between. The CDR3 reads CASSLIGYEQYF. The CDR3 DNA is TGTGCCAGCAGTTTAATTGGGTACGAGCAGTACTTC.

This clonotype was observed at least ten times. The chain is built from TRBV15 and TRBJ2-7; 12 positions agree with TRBD1. After removal of 1 base from V and 5 bases from J, the junction contained 6 bases not matched to a gene. Germline assignment: CDR1 LNHNV and CDR2 YYDKDF (reference sequence). The CDR3 length is 16 residues. CDR3: CATSRGPGQGADEQYF. CDR3 DNA sequence: TGTGCCACCAGCAGAGGGCCGGGACAGGGGGCTGACGAGCAGTACTTC.

This clonotype was seen at least ten times. The V and J genes are TRBV7-2 and TRBJ2-1; D unresolved. The V end lost 0 bases, the J end lost 7 bases, and 7 bases lay between the germline ends. The CDR3 covers 13 residues. Germline CDR1 is SGHTA and CDR2 is FQGNSA. CDR3 nucleotide sequence: TGTGCCAGCAGCTTAGCTAGTCTTAATGAGCAGTTCTTC. Translation gives CASSLASLNEQFF. The full variable domain, in which reference TRBV7-2 and TRBJ2-1 provide the parts outside the CDR3, is GAGVSQSPSNKVTEKGKDVELRCDPISGHTALYWYRQSLGQGLEFLIYFQGNSAPDKSGLPSDRFSAERTGGSVSTLTIQRTQQEDSAVYLCASSLASLNEQFFGPGTRLTVL.

This clonotype appeared many times. V usage is TRBV20-1 and J usage is TRBJ1-3, with unresolved D. With 3 bases removed from V and 8 bases from J, the gap between germline ends came to 20 bases. This CDR3 spans 15 amino acids. The germline gives CDR1 DFQATT, CDR2 SNEGSKA (reference sequence). CDR3 sequence reads: CSASRNKVVGDTIYF. CDR3 bases: TGCAGTGCTAGTCGCAACAAGGTCGTCGGGGACACCATATATTTT.

This clonotype was counted many times. The J gene is TRBJ2-1, the V gene TRBV11-1; D might be TRBD2 (5 bases). This CDR3 region has 13 residues. Trimming stripped 3 bases from V and 7 bases from J, with 10 bases between. Germline lookup yields CDR1 SGHAT and CDR2 FQDESV (reference sequence). For the CDR3, the DNA is TGTGCCAGCAGCTTCGGTCGGGATAATGAGCAGTTCTTC. Amino acids: CASSFGRDNEQFF.

At least ten counts were recorded for this clonotype. V gene TRBV7-2 combines with J gene TRBJ2-7; D gene unclear. V was clipped by 3 bases and J by 0 bases, with 12 bases between them. The CDR3 covers 15 residues. Germline CDR1 reads SGHTA; CDR2 reads FQGNSA. The CDR3 spells CASSFKADRSYEQYF. The CDR3 coding sequence is TGTGCCAGCAGCTTTAAGGCAGATCGCTCCTACGAGCAGTACTTC.

The sample holds many counts of this clonotype. DNA for the CDR3: TGTGCCAGCAGCTCGTCTAGCGGGGTCCCCTACGAGCAGTACTTC. This encodes CASSSSSGVPYEQYF. V is TRBV11-2 and J is TRBJ2-7, with TRBD2 identical over 9 bases. The junction had 6 bases not matched to a gene; V was cut back by 4 bases and J by 2 bases. The CDR3 contains 15 residues. Germline V gene data show CDR1 as SGHAT and CDR2 as FQNNGV.

The chain joins TRBV12-3 or TRBV12-4 to TRBJ2-3, with 9 bases matching TRBD2. Unmatched junction bases numbered 13, after V lost 5 bases and J lost 4 bases. The CDR3 covers 17 residues. For the CDR3, the DNA is TGTGCCAGCAGTCTTGGGGGTAGCGGGAGATGGGCAGATACGCAGTATTTT. This translates into CASSLGGSGRWADTQYF.

The chain links TRBV7-8 to TRBJ2-3; possibly TRBD2 for D (6 bases). Trimming left V 3 bases short and J 0 bases short, with 16 bases between. This CDR3 is 17 amino acids long. In germline, CDR1 is SGHVS, CDR2 FQNEAQ. The CDR3 sequence: CASSFGSRGTSTDTQYF. The CDR3 coding sequence is TGTGCCAGCAGCTTTGGGTCTCGGGGGACTAGCACAGATACGCAGTATTTT. Variable domain in full (rest from reference TRBV7-8 and TRBJ2-3): GAGVSQSPRYKVAKRGQDVALRCDPISGHVSLFWYQQALGQGPEFLTYFQNEAQLDKSGLPSDRFFAERPEGSVSTLKIQRTQQEDSAVYLCASSFGSRGTSTDTQYFGPGTRLTVL.

This clonotype was picked up a small number of times. A much bigger clone sits one base away, suggesting this may be a read error. The chain combines TRBV28 with TRBJ2-7; 7 bases match TRBD1. The germline V gene encodes CDR1 MDHEN and CDR2 SYDVKM. CDR3 length: 13 amino acids. V was pared by 10 bases and J by 1 base, with 7 bases of the junction left unmatched. The chain's CDR3 is CANDRVPSYEQYF. The CDR3 DNA sequence: TGTGCCAACGACAGGGTGCCTTCCTACGAGCAGTACTTC.

This clonotype was seen many times. The gene calls are TRBV5-5 and TRBJ2-7; 7 bases align to TRBD2. Unmatched junction bases numbered 5, after V lost 0 bases and J lost 2 bases. The CDR3 consists of 15 residues. Germline V gene sequence: CDR1 SGHKS, CDR2 YYEKEE (reference sequence). The CDR3 loop is CASSLGLAETYEQYF. CDR3 sequence (DNA): TGTGCCAGCAGCTTGGGTCTAGCGGAGACCTACGAGCAGTACTTC. Combining the CDR3 with reference TRBV5-5 and TRBJ2-7 gives the whole variable domain DAGVTQSPTHLIKTRGQQVTLRCSPISGHKSVSWYQQVLGQGPQFIFQYYEKEERGRGNFPDRFSARQFPNYSSELNVNALLLGDSALYLCASSLGLAETYEQYFGPGTRLTVT.

This clonotype was found many times. The chain combines TRBV5-1 with TRBJ1-1; D may be TRBD1 (5 bases). The CDR3 extends over 13 amino acids. The V gene's germline CDR1 is SGHRS and CDR2 YFSETQ. Deletions cut 4 bases from V and 3 bases from J, with 10 bases between. The CDR3 bases are TGCGCCAGCAGCCCGGGCAGGGACACTGAAGCTTTCTTT. It specifies CASSPGRDTEAFF. The full variable domain, in which reference TRBV5-1 and TRBJ1-1 provide the parts outside the CDR3, is KAGVTQTPRYLIKTRGQQVTLSCSPISGHRSVSWYQQTPGQGLQFLFEYFSETQRNKGNFPGRFSGRQFSNSRSEMNVSTLELGDSALYLCASSPGRDTEAFFGQGTRLTVV.

This clonotype was seen repeatedly, ten times or more. The chain recombines TRBV20-1 with TRBJ2-1, with D maybe TRBD2 (5 bases). The V gene lost 2 bases and the J gene lost 0 bases, with 14 bases spanning the gap. CDR1 and CDR2 from the germline V gene are DFQATT and SNEGSKA (reference sequence). CDR3 size: 16 residues. The CDR3 bases are TGCAGTGCTAGACCTGATAGCGTACACTCCTACAATGAGCAGTTCTTC. Its protein is CSARPDSVHSYNEQFF.

In this sample, this clonotype turned up many times. The chain joins TRBV6-2 or TRBV6-3 to TRBJ2-5; maybe TRBD1 (5 bases). The V gene's germline CDR1 is MNHEY and CDR2 SVGEGT. Trimming cost V 4 bases and J 3 bases, with 18 bases left between them. This CDR3 contains 16 residues. DNA of the CDR3: TGTGCCAGCAGTTCAGATATCTCAGGGATAGAAGAGACCCAGTACTTC. The encoded protein is CASSSDISGIEETQYF.

This clonotype has a handful of counts. The chain is built from TRBV2 and TRBJ1-1; D is uncertain. Germline values: CDR1 SNHLY, CDR2 FYNNEI. The V and J ends lost 8 bases and 0 bases respectively, with 10 bases between them. The CDR3 length is 13 residues. The chain's CDR3 is CASLRQMNTEAFF. CDR3 nucleotides: TGTGCCAGCCTGCGACAAATGAACACTGAAGCTTTCTTT.

At least ten counts were recorded for this clonotype. The chain couples TRBV28 to TRBJ2-1; weak D call: TRBD1 (5 bases). V lost 4 bases and J lost 7, with 11 bases in between. Germline loops: CDR1 MDHEN, CDR2 SYDVKM. CDR3 length: 13 residues. This CDR3 reads CASSSGIGNEQFF. CDR3 sequence (DNA): TGTGCCAGCAGTTCAGGGATAGGTAATGAGCAGTTCTTC. Based on the CDR3 plus reference TRBV28 and TRBJ2-1, the full variable domain is DVKVTQSSRYLVKRTGEKVFLECVQDMDHENMFWYRQDPGLGLRLIYFSYDVKMKEKGDIPEGYSVSREKKERFSLILESASTNQTSMYLCASSSGIGNEQFFGPGTRLTVL.